The source of this TCR beta chain is a study of blood T cells in healthy people across ages. In the study overall: Template switching caught about one barcoded beta molecule for each two T cells.

Donation came from healthy Caucasian individuals in Russia who were aged 6 to 90. A second roughly 6 to 12 cycle PCR used barcoded and J-beta primers. Via MiXCR, TCRdb re-called the 5' RACE reads, giving one row per CDR3 protein. The sample shows just under 750,000 distinct CDR3 sequences, roughly 20% of them seen only once. Sequenced sample: blood. The sequence was obtained from an older man in good health.

The CDR3, as DNA: TGTGCCAGCAGTCCTCGGACGGTGAACCTGCCCCAGCATTTT. This sequence encodes CASSPRTVNLPQHF. The chain carries TRBV28 and TRBJ1-5; no reliable D call. CDR1 MDHEN and CDR2 SYDVKM come from the germline V gene. Trimming cost V 5 bases and J 9 bases, with 17 bases left between them. This CDR3 comprises 14 residues.